The next 30 T cell receptor beta chains were all read from a single sample in a study of identifying expanded T cells in peripheral blood. Clones were read by immunoSEQ multiplex PCR, and TCRdb kept only the in-frame ones, dropping some. The table lists about 82,000 clones, about 90% of them singletons. Sequenced material: blood. All receptors derive from a person between 18 and 75 years old in good health.

J is TRBJ2-2 and V is TRBV10-3; 8 positions agree with TRBD2. Unmatched junction bases numbered 13, after V lost 11 bases and J lost 5 bases. The CDR3 sequence is 15 residues long. The germline V gene has CDR1 ENHRY and CDR2 SYGVKD. This CDR3 reads CAVNPVSGATGELFF. As DNA, the CDR3 is TGTGCCGTCAACCCAGTTAGCGGGGCTACCGGGGAGCTGTTTTTT.

The chain has TRBV6-5 and TRBJ2-2, with D tentatively TRBD1 or TRBD2 (6 bases each). Germline CDR1 reads MNHEY; CDR2 reads SVGAGI. V was shortened by 10 bases and J by 4 bases, with 16 bases between the two germline ends. The CDR3 totals 14 residues. The CDR3: CATQGGLGTGELFF. In DNA form, the CDR3 reads TGTGCCACCCAAGGGGGGCTGGGCACCGGGGAGCTGTTTTTT.

The rearrangement uses TRBV7-9 and TRBJ1-1, with D uncertain. This CDR3 spans 15 amino acids. V was shortened by 4 bases and J by 4 bases, with 16 bases between the two germline ends. Germline assignment: CDR1 SEHNR and CDR2 FQNEAQ (reference sequence). The CDR3 DNA sequence: TGTGCCAGCAGCTCCCGGGAGGGCCGGGGCACTGAAGCTTTCTTT. Translation: CASSSREGRGTEAFF.

Only one count was recorded for this clone. The V gene is TRBV7-8, the J gene TRBJ2-5; D might be TRBD2 (6 bases). Germline loops: CDR1 SGHVS, CDR2 FQNEAQ. V lost 4 bases to trimming and J lost 5 bases, with 11 bases between them. This CDR3 has 13 residues. CDR3 sequence (DNA): TGTGCCAGCAGCTCGACTAGTTGGGAGACCCAGTACTTC. Encoded protein: CASSSTSWETQYF.

The chain recombines TRBV5-1 with TRBJ1-6, with D hard to call. V was pared by 4 bases and J by 9 bases, with 14 bases between. The CDR3 loop spans 14 amino acids. The germline V gene has CDR1 SGHRS and CDR2 YFSETQ. The CDR3 DNA is TGCGCCAGCAGCGAGGCGGGATATGGTTCACCCCTCCACTTT. It specifies CASSEAGYGSPLHF.

The gene calls are TRBV7-6 and TRBJ2-7; D not resolved. Trimming stripped 1 base from V and 1 base from J, with 8 bases between. The CDR3 has 14 residues. Germline values: CDR1 SGHVS, CDR2 FNYEAQ. CDR3 bases: TGTGCCAGCAGCTTAGGGCCGGCATCCTACGAGCAGTACTTC. Translating it yields CASSLGPASYEQYF.

The sample holds a few counts of this clone. The chain combines TRBV6-1 with TRBJ1-5, with 7 bases matching TRBD1. The germline V gene has CDR1 MNHNS and CDR2 SASEGT. The V and J ends lost 2 bases and 3 bases, in that order; junction bases with no gene match: 7. The CDR3 length is 16 residues. The CDR3 DNA is TGTGCCAGCAGTGAAAGACAAGGGGGCCCCAATCAGCCCCAGCATTTT. It encodes CASSERQGGPNQPQHF.

CDR3 bases: TGTGCCAGCAGTATTAGGCCGACAGTGAACACTGAAGCTTTCTTT. Translation: CASSIRPTVNTEAFF. The chain recombines TRBV27 with TRBJ1-1, with a weak D call TRBD1 (5 bases). Germline CDR1 is MNHEY and CDR2 is SMNVEV (reference sequence). This CDR3 is built from 15 residues. V shed 5 bases and J shed 0 bases, with 13 bases lying between them.

The V gene is TRBV10-3, the J gene TRBJ1-5; D unresolved. The CDR3 is made up of 15 amino acids. Germline V gives CDR1 ENHRY, CDR2 SYGVKD. V lost 2 bases to trimming and J lost 0 bases, with 8 bases between them. The CDR3 loop is CAISEGSYSNQPQHF. CDR3 nucleotides: TGTGCCATCAGTGAGGGCAGCTATAGCAATCAGCCCCAGCATTTT.

The gene calls are TRBV5-1 and TRBJ1-1; the match to TRBD1 covers 7 bases. The CDR3 spans 17 residues. After removal of 2 bases from V and 1 base from J, the junction contained 11 bases not matched to a gene. The V gene's germline CDR1 is SGHRS and CDR2 YFSETQ. Here the CDR3 reads CASSFGHRGRENTEAFF. CDR3 DNA sequence: TGCGCCAGCAGCTTTGGGCACAGGGGCCGGGAGAACACTGAAGCTTTCTTT. Full variable domain (outside the CDR3, taken from reference TRBV5-1 and TRBJ1-1): KAGVTQTPRYLIKTRGQQVTLSCSPISGHRSVSWYQQTPGQGLQFLFEYFSETQRNKGNFPGRFSGRQFSNSRSEMNVSTLELGDSALYLCASSFGHRGRENTEAFFGQGTRLTVV.

This clone was picked up a small number of times. In DNA form, the CDR3 reads TGTGCCAGCTCACCGGGGCAGGGGATAGAGACCCAGTACTTC. It codes for CASSPGQGIETQYF. J is TRBJ2-5 and V is TRBV18; D might be TRBD1 (6 bases). V was cut by 3 bases and J by 4 bases, with 12 bases left in between. This CDR3 spans 14 amino acids. The germline V gene has CDR1 KGHSH and CDR2 LQKENI.

The chain is built from TRBV19 and TRBJ1-4; D is uncertain. Deletions cut 2 bases from V and 1 base from J, with 17 bases between. This CDR3 region has 18 residues. CDR1 and CDR2 from the germline V gene are LNHDA and SQIVND (reference sequence). CDR3 in amino acids: CASSIRRSGARTNEKLFF. The CDR3 region has the DNA TGTGCCAGTAGTATAAGGCGGTCCGGAGCGAGAACTAATGAAAAACTGTTTTTT.

The chain employs TRBV7-9 and TRBJ1-2; tentative D call: TRBD1 (6 bases). Trimming took off 0 bases at V and 5 bases at J, with 13 bases between the two ends. The CDR3 is made up of 15 amino acids. The germline V gene has CDR1 SEHNR and CDR2 FQNEAQ (reference sequence). The CDR3 DNA follows: TGTGCCAGCAGCTTAGCGTCCGCCCAGGGGTATGGCTACACCTTC. Encoded protein: CASSLASAQGYGYTF.

V is TRBV10-3 and J is TRBJ1-5, with a weak D call TRBD1 (5 bases). The CDR3 length is 21 residues. The germline V and J ends were trimmed by 3 bases and 0 bases, with 27 bases remaining between them. The germline V gene encodes CDR1 ENHRY and CDR2 SYGVKD. For the CDR3, the DNA is TGTGCCATCAGTGACCTATCTACCGGGACTCTCGGGGCTTATAGCAATCAGCCCCAGCATTTT. Translated: CAISDLSTGTLGAYSNQPQHF.

The chain recombines TRBV2 with TRBJ1-6, with D hard to call. Between the trimmed V and J ends, which lost 6 bases and 3 bases, there was a span of 12 bases. Germline V gives CDR1 SNHLY, CDR2 FYNNEI. This CDR3 comprises 15 residues. The CDR3 region is CASRARVVYNSPLHF. The CDR3 nucleotides read TGTGCCAGCAGGGCAAGGGTAGTCTATAATTCACCCCTCCACTTT. Full variable domain (outside the CDR3, taken from reference TRBV2 and TRBJ1-6): EPEVTQTPSHQVTQMGQEVILRCVPISNHLYFYWYRQILGQKVEFLVSFYNNEISEKSEIFDDQFSVERPDGSNFTLKIRSTKLEDSAMYFCASRARVVYNSPLHFGNGTRLTVT.

This chain uses TRBV6-1 with TRBJ1-5, with 7 bases fitting TRBD1. Germline values: CDR1 MNHNS, CDR2 SASEGT. This CDR3 contains 15 residues. J gave up 5 bases and V 4 bases, and 8 bases lay outside the gene matches. The CDR3 DNA reads TGTGCCAGCAGTGGGAGACAGGGCCTAGATCAGCCCCAGCATTTT. This gives the protein CASSGRQGLDQPQHF.

The sample holds a few counts of this clone. This rearrangement joins TRBV6-6 to TRBJ1-1; D not certain. The V gene's germline CDR1 is MNHNY and CDR2 SVGAGI (reference sequence). The V end lost 7 bases, the J end lost 1 base, and 10 bases lay between the germline ends. The CDR3 spans 13 residues. CDR3 region: CASTPVTNTEAFF. For the CDR3, the DNA is TGTGCCAGCACGCCGGTGACGAACACTGAAGCTTTCTTT.

The chain has TRBV18 and TRBJ1-1; 9 nucleotides line up with TRBD1. The CDR3 length is 18 residues. V shed 3 bases, J shed 7 bases, and the junction held 18 bases outside the gene matches. Germline CDR1 and CDR2: KGHSH and LQKENI. CDR3 bases: TGTGCCAGCTCACCTAACCCGACAGGGGGATCGAGTAGAAATGAAGCTTTCTTT. It translates to CASSPNPTGGSSRNEAFF.

This chain links TRBV2 with TRBJ1-5; TRBD1 might be the D (5 bases). Looked up from germline, CDR1 is SNHLY and CDR2 is FYNNEI. CDR3 length: 14 residues. V was clipped by 6 bases and J by 6 bases, with 15 bases between them. CDR3 DNA sequence: TGTGCCAGCAGAGACGACAGTCAAGGTCAGCCCCAGCATTTT. Its translation: CASRDDSQGQPQHF.

J is TRBJ1-5 and V is TRBV29-1; D not resolved. Trimming removed 7 bases from V and 0 bases from J, with 16 bases in between. The CDR3 spans 15 residues. Germline CDR1 SQVTM, CDR2 ANQGSEA. CDR3 bases: TGCAGCGCGGAATTCGGAACACATAGCAATCAGCCCCAGCATTTT. It is translated as CSAEFGTHSNQPQHF. The full variable domain, its missing parts supplied by reference TRBV29-1 and TRBJ1-5, is SAVISQKPSRDICQRGTSLTIQCQVDSQVTMMFWYRQQPGQSLTLIATANQGSEATYESGFVIDKFPISRPNLTFSTLTVSNMSPEDSSIYLCSAEFGTHSNQPQHFGDGTRLSIL.

The chain employs TRBV5-1 and TRBJ1-2; maybe TRBD1 (5 bases). Trimming took off 2 bases at V and 4 bases at J, with 15 bases between the two ends. Per germline, CDR1 SGHRS and CDR2 YFSETQ. This CDR3 has 15 residues. The CDR3 DNA sequence: TGCGCCAGCAGCTTCGACAGCCCACCAGCCTATGGCTACACCTTC. This sequence encodes CASSFDSPPAYGYTF. Full variable domain (outside the CDR3, taken from reference TRBV5-1 and TRBJ1-2): KAGVTQTPRYLIKTRGQQVTLSCSPISGHRSVSWYQQTPGQGLQFLFEYFSETQRNKGNFPGRFSGRQFSNSRSEMNVSTLELGDSALYLCASSFDSPPAYGYTFGSGTRLTVV.

The chain links TRBV7-9 to TRBJ2-1; D ambiguous. CDR1 is SEHNR and CDR2 is FQNEAQ in the germline V gene (reference sequence). The CDR3 contains 9 residues. In DNA form, the CDR3 reads TGTGGAACCAACAATGAGCAGTTCTTC. It codes for CGTNNEQFF.

This chain connects TRBV19 to TRBJ1-5; D is unclear. V lost 6 bases, J lost 3 bases, and 15 bases lay in between. The CDR3 loop spans 15 amino acids. Per germline, CDR1 LNHDA and CDR2 SQIVND (reference sequence). CDR3 DNA sequence: TGTGCCAGTAGACCTAGGCTCGGTTCCAATCAGCCCCAGCATTTT. This codes for CASRPRLGSNQPQHF.

V usage is TRBV5-1 and J usage is TRBJ2-1, with 7 nucleotides matching TRBD2. V shed 2 bases, J shed 8 bases, and the junction held 7 bases outside the gene matches. Looked up from germline, CDR1 is SGHRS and CDR2 is YFSETQ. CDR3 length equals 14 residues. Here the CDR3 reads CASSFSREEDEQFF. CDR3 coding DNA: TGCGCCAGCAGCTTTAGCCGGGAGGAGGATGAGCAGTTCTTC.

The chain couples TRBV19 to TRBJ1-1; weak D call: TRBD1 (6 bases). CDR1 and CDR2 from the germline V gene are LNHDA and SQIVND (reference sequence). This CDR3 spans 14 amino acids. V lost 3 bases and J 8 bases, leaving 16 bases between the germline ends. The CDR3 nucleotides are TGTGCCAGTAGTATCGAAGGGGGGCTTACCGAAGCTTTCTTT. Translating gives CASSIEGGLTEAFF.

The V gene is TRBV9, the J gene TRBJ1-2, with a possible D match to TRBD1 (5 bases). With 4 bases removed from V and 6 bases from J, the gap between germline ends came to 13 bases. Germline V gives CDR1 SGDLS, CDR2 YYNGEE. The CDR3 is made up of 13 amino acids. The CDR3 DNA sequence: TGTGCCAGCAGCAGGGGCCCCGTGGATGGCTACACCTTC. Residues: CASSRGPVDGYTF.

The chain recombines TRBV12-5 with TRBJ2-6, with D tentatively TRBD1 (5 bases). Germline assignment: CDR1 LGHNT and CDR2 FRNRAP. The CDR3 spans 18 residues. V lost 5 bases and J 5 bases, leaving 22 bases between the germline ends. In DNA, the CDR3 is TGTGCTAGTGGTAATGGAAATGCAGGACAAAGTCGGGCCAACGTCCTGACTTTC. Its protein is CASGNGNAGQSRANVLTF.

This clone was seen more than once but under ten times. This chain joins TRBV29-1 and TRBJ1-2, with TRBD1 as a possible D gene (6 bases). The CDR3 contains 11 residues. The V end lost 5 bases, the J end lost 3 bases, and 7 bases lay between the germline ends. Germline CDR1 is SQVTM and CDR2 is ANQGSEA. The CDR3 loop reads CSVRTDYGYTF. DNA of the CDR3: TGCAGCGTTAGGACAGACTATGGCTACACCTTC.

This chain uses TRBV7-2 with TRBJ2-7, with D possibly matching TRBD1 (5 bases). CDR3 size: 14 residues. The V end lost 1 base, the J end lost 4 bases, and 11 bases lay between the germline ends. Germline V gene data show CDR1 as SGHTA and CDR2 as FQGNSA. The CDR3 loop is CASSLGVGLYEQYF. CDR3 in DNA: TGTGCCAGCAGCTTAGGGGTGGGGCTGTACGAGCAGTACTTC.

The chain couples TRBV19 to TRBJ2-1, with D possibly matching TRBD1 (6 bases). The CDR3 runs to 14 residues. The V end lost 7 bases, the J end lost 7 bases, and 17 bases lay between the germline ends. CDR1 is LNHDA, CDR2 SQIVND, per germline (reference sequence). The CDR3: CASTLGGFRNEQFF. CDR3 nucleotide sequence: TGTGCCAGTACCTTAGGGGGTTTTCGGAATGAGCAGTTCTTC.